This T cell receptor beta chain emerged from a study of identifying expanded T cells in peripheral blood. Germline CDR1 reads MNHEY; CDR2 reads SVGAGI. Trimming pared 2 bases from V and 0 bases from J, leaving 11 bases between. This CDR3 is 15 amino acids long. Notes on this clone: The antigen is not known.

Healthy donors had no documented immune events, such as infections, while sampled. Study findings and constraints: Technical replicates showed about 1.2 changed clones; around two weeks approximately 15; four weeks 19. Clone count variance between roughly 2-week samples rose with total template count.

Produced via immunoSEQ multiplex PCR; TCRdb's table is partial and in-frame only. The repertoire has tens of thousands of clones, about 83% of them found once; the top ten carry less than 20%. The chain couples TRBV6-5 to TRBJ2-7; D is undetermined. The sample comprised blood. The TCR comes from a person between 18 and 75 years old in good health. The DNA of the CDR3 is TGTGCCAGCAGTTACGTGCAGCAGAGCTCCTACGAGCAGTACTTC. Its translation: CASSYVQQSSYEQYF.